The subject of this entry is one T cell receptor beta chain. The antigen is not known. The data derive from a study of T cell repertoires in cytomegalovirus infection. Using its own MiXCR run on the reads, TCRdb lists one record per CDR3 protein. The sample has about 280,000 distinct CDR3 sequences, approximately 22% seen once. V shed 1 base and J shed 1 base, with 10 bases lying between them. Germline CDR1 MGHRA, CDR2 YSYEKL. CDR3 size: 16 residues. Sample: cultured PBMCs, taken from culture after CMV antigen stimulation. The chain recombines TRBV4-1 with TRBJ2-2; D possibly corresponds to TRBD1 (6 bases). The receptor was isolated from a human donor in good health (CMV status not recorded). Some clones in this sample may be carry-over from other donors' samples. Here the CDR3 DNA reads TGCGCCAGCAGCCAAGTAAAACAGGGGAACACCGGGGAGCTGTTTTTT. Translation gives CASSQVKQGNTGELFF.